The 17 T cell receptor beta chains reported below all come from one sample, sequenced in a study of blood T cell repertoires in COVID-19. Measured with immunoSEQ multiplex PCR; TCRdb has only the in-frame clones, and not every one. Here the sample spans 200,000 to 300,000 clones, approximately 91% being singletons. The source material was peripheral blood. The receptors were gathered from a human donor in a cohort sampled during active COVID-19.

This chain connects TRBV20-1 to TRBJ2-1, with 8 bases matching TRBD2. In germline, CDR1 is DFQATT, CDR2 SNEGSKA (reference sequence). The CDR3 is made up of 15 amino acids. Trimming cost V 3 bases and J 9 bases; bases outside gene matches: 13. In DNA, the CDR3 is TGCAGTGCTAGTCGTTTCGCGGGAGGATATCGTGAGCAGTTCTTC. This encodes CSASRFAGGYREQFF.

The chain employs TRBV2 and TRBJ2-7, with 7 bases aligning to TRBD1. V dropped 3 bases and J dropped 8; count of bases not matched to a gene: 13. Germline loops: CDR1 SNHLY, CDR2 FYNNEI. This CDR3 is built from 15 residues. The CDR3 region is CASSEQGYLQGKQYF. CDR3 bases: TGTGCCAGCAGTGAGCAGGGTTACTTACAGGGGAAGCAGTACTTC.

CDR3 in DNA: TGTGCCAGTACCCTGGGCCAGGGCTCTAATGAAAAACTGTTTTTT. It specifies CASTLGQGSNEKLFF. This chain joins TRBV19 and TRBJ1-4, with D perhaps matching TRBD1 (5 bases). The CDR3 sequence is 15 residues long. Per germline, CDR1 LNHDA and CDR2 SQIVND (reference sequence). V shed 7 bases and J shed 3 bases, with 15 bases lying between them.

The chain employs TRBV19 and TRBJ2-7, with 15 bases lining up with TRBD2. Trimming removed 7 bases from V and 6 bases from J; junction bases left unmatched: 4. Germline CDR1 and CDR2: LNHDA and SQIVND (reference sequence). This CDR3 region has 14 residues. In DNA, the CDR3 is TGTGCCAGTAATCCGGGACTAGCGGGAGGCGAGCAGTACTTC. This sequence encodes CASNPGLAGGEQYF.

This chain links TRBV4-3 with TRBJ1-2; D gene uncertain. The CDR3 spans 16 residues. Germline values: CDR1 LGHNA, CDR2 YSLEER. V lost 0 bases to trimming and J lost 4 bases, with 15 bases between them. The CDR3 DNA follows: TGCGCCAGCAGCCAAGACTTCCCGGCCGGAGGCTATGGCTACACCTTC. Translated: CASSQDFPAGGYGYTF.

The V call is TRBV5-1, the J call TRBJ2-6, with 8 bases identical to TRBD2. The V gene's germline CDR1 is SGHRS and CDR2 YFSETQ. CDR3 size: 16 residues. J was trimmed by 2 bases and V by 6 bases; bases with no gene match: 7. CDR3 DNA: TGCGCCAGCACCTCGGGGGGGCGGACTGGGGCCAACGTCCTGACTTTC. This gives the protein CASTSGGRTGANVLTF.

This chain joins TRBV7-8 and TRBJ2-7, with a tentative D call TRBD1 (6 bases). Trimming removed 5 bases at V and 0 bases at J, with 14 bases between. Germline V gene sequence: CDR1 SGHVS, CDR2 FQNEAQ. There are 15 residues in the CDR3. This CDR3 is CASSVVADSSYEQYF. As DNA, the CDR3 is TGTGCCAGCAGCGTGGTTGCGGACAGCTCCTACGAGCAGTACTTC.

The DNA of the CDR3 is TGTGCCAGCAGCTACGGCAGGGGAAACTATGGCTACACCTTC. Protein: CASSYGRGNYGYTF. The chain couples TRBV5-6 to TRBJ1-2, with D possibly TRBD1 on 6 matching bases. Trimming took 3 bases from V and 2 from J, leaving 11 bases between them. The CDR3 covers 14 residues. The germline V gene has CDR1 SGHDT and CDR2 YYEEEE.

V is TRBV28 and J is TRBJ2-7; TRBD2 matches at 9 bases. Germline lookup yields CDR1 MDHEN and CDR2 SYDVKM. The J segment lost 4 bases and the V segment lost 5 bases, leaving 9 bases of the junction unmatched. This CDR3 has 15 residues. The CDR3 reads CASSPPGLAEYEQYF. The DNA for the CDR3 is TGTGCCAGCAGTCCTCCGGGACTAGCAGAATACGAGCAGTACTTC.

This clone was seen only once. This sequence joins TRBV4-1 and TRBJ1-1; D possibly corresponds to TRBD1 (5 bases). Germline lookup yields CDR1 MGHRA and CDR2 YSYEKL. CDR3 length equals 15 residues. Trimming removed 4 bases at V and 1 base at J, with 13 bases between. CDR3 amino acids: CASSRPGHRNTEAFF. The DNA for the CDR3 is TGCGCCAGCAGCCGCCCCGGACACAGGAACACTGAAGCTTTCTTT.

The J gene is TRBJ1-4, the V gene TRBV30; D gene unclear. V was cut by 5 bases and J by 0 bases, with 7 bases left in between. Germline CDR1 is GTSNPN and CDR2 is SVGIG (reference sequence). CDR3 length: 13 residues. CDR3 residues: CAWLRSTNEKLFF. The CDR3 DNA reads TGTGCCTGGCTCAGGTCAACTAATGAAAAACTGTTTTTT.

The rearrangement links TRBV2 to TRBJ1-1; possibly TRBD1 for D (6 bases). V was cut by 3 bases and J by 4 bases, with 9 bases left in between. CDR1 SNHLY and CDR2 FYNNEI come from the germline V gene. This CDR3 is built from 13 residues. The CDR3 nucleotides are TGTGCCAGCAGTGAGTTCAGGGGCACTGAAGCTTTCTTT. Translating gives CASSEFRGTEAFF.

V usage is TRBV19 and J usage is TRBJ1-5; 7 bases line up with TRBD1. The length of the CDR3 is 14 residues. CDR1 is LNHDA, CDR2 SQIVND, per germline (reference sequence). Trimming took 6 bases from V and 4 from J; bases not matched to a gene: 6. The CDR3 is CASSPGTVNQPQHF. The CDR3 DNA reads TGTGCCAGTAGCCCCGGGACAGTTAATCAGCCCCAGCATTTT.

This chain connects TRBV30 to TRBJ1-2; 8 bases line up with TRBD1. V shed 1 base and J 7 bases; nucleotides not matched to a gene: 14. Germline V gene sequence: CDR1 GTSNPN, CDR2 SVGIG (reference sequence). This CDR3 spans 16 amino acids. For the CDR3, the DNA is TGTGCCTGGAGTGGTTCCGTAACAGGGGGACCCGGTGGCTACACCTTC. It yields the protein CAWSGSVTGGPGGYTF.

This sequence joins TRBV27 and TRBJ2-7; tentative D call: TRBD2 (5 bases). CDR1 and CDR2 from the germline V gene are MNHEY and SMNVEV (reference sequence). The CDR3 length is 10 residues. The CDR3 DNA follows: TGTGCATCGTCGGGGTACGAGCAGTACTTC. This codes for CASSGYEQYF.

The V call is TRBV28, the J call TRBJ2-7, with D possibly being TRBD2 (6 bases). The CDR3 totals 15 residues. Germline CDR1 reads MDHEN; CDR2 reads SYDVKM. With 5 bases removed from V and 2 bases from J, the gap between germline ends came to 16 bases. In DNA form, the CDR3 reads TGTGCCAGCAGTGCCCCCGGGACTTCAACCTACGAGCAGTACTTC. This gives the protein CASSAPGTSTYEQYF.

CDR3: CASSLVRGGLAGRLGETQYF. CDR3 coding DNA: TGTGCCAGCAGCTTAGTCCGGGGGGGGCTAGCGGGGCGACTGGGAGAGACCCAGTACTTC. This chain links TRBV7-8 with TRBJ2-5, with 9 nucleotides matching TRBD2. J was trimmed by 4 bases and V by 1 base; bases with no gene match: 19. The V gene's germline CDR1 is SGHVS and CDR2 FQNEAQ. The CDR3 totals 20 residues.